The next 2 T cell receptor beta chains were all read from a single sample in a study of identifying expanded T cells in peripheral blood (dated by TCRdb to 2018 to 2020). Libraries were constructed by the immunoSEQ multiplex PCR assay. Imported from immuneACCESS, the table was reduced by TCRdb to in-frame sequences with V and J called. These copies leave out some clones; in studies compared against another copy, an unresolved V gene accounts for under half, and the cause of the remainder is not known. This sample has approximately 90,000 clones in its table, and more than 75% of those were observed once. Together, the top ten hold less than 5% of the sample. The sequenced sample consisted of blood. Receptors originate from a person between 18 and 70 years old in good health.

The rearrangement links TRBV7-9 to TRBJ2-5, with 7 positions matching TRBD1. The CDR3 spans 14 residues. V lost 5 bases, J lost 5 bases, and 8 bases stayed unmatched. CDR1 is SEHNR and CDR2 is FQNEAQ in the germline V gene (reference sequence). This CDR3 reads CASSPRDRAETQYF. CDR3 sequence (DNA): TGTGCCAGCAGCCCCCGCGACAGGGCTGAGACCCAGTACTTC.

The chain is built from TRBV27 and TRBJ1-5; D remains unclear. The germline CDR1 and CDR2 sequences are MNHEY and SMNVEV (reference sequence). V lost 6 bases and J lost 4, with 7 bases in between. The CDR3 is made up of 12 amino acids. CDR3 loop: CASRTGNQPQHF. The CDR3 region has the DNA TGTGCCAGCAGGACGGGGAATCAGCCCCAGCATTTT.